This passage covers 24 T cell receptor beta chains from one sample sequenced in a study of T cells in Graves' hyperthyroidism and ophthalmopathy. Amplified TCR beta CDR3 regions derived from RNA transcripts. With the HTBI primer set, the TCR CDR3 went through a first round of RT-PCR. TCRdb redid the calling of the multiplex PCR reads with MiXCR, one entry per CDR3 protein. Here the sample spans about 560,000 distinct CDR3 sequences, over 15% being singletons. Sequencing input: blood. Every receptor here comes from a woman between 18 and 29 years old with Graves' hyperthyroidism.

J is TRBJ2-7 and V is TRBV19; D is possibly TRBD1 or TRBD2 (6 bases each). Germline V CDR1 and CDR2: LNHDA, SQIVND (reference sequence). V gave up 1 base and J gave up 4 bases, with 14 bases separating them. CDR3 size: 15 residues. CDR3 amino acids: CASSIGGGPSYEQYF. CDR3 DNA: TGTGCCAGTAGTATAGGAGGGGGGCCATCTTACGAGCAGTACTTC.

This clonotype was counted at least ten times. The rearrangement uses TRBV20-1 and TRBJ2-7; D possibly corresponds to TRBD2 (5 bases). Trimming removed 3 bases from V and 4 bases from J, with 16 bases in between. The CDR3 consists of 14 residues. Germline CDR1 is DFQATT and CDR2 is SNEGSKA (reference sequence). The CDR3 here is CSASPYGPGYEQYF. As DNA, the CDR3 is TGCAGTGCTAGCCCTTATGGCCCGGGGTACGAGCAGTACTTC.

The sample holds many counts of this clonotype. The chain couples TRBV5-5 to TRBJ1-1; D gene unclear. The length of the CDR3 is 13 residues. CDR1 and CDR2 (germline): SGHKS, YYEKEE (reference sequence). The ends were cut back, 3 bases at V and 5 bases at J, with 11 bases in the middle. DNA for the CDR3: TGTGCCAGCAGCTCCTTTCTCGGGACTGAAGCTTTCTTT. The encoded protein is CASSSFLGTEAFF.

This clonotype was observed at least ten times. The junction and the germline gene differ at one end; a read error may be behind it. The chain couples TRBV10-3 to TRBJ2-7; D may be TRBD2 (6 bases). CDR3 size: 15 residues. Germline-derived CDR1 and CDR2 are ENHRY and SYGVKD. The CDR3 coding sequence is TGTGCCATCAGTGAGTCTGCTAGCGCCTCCAACGAGCAGTACTTC. Its protein is CAISESASASNEQYF.

The chain is built from TRBV10-1 and TRBJ2-7; tentatively, D is TRBD2 (6 bases). The CDR3 spans 12 residues. The germline V gene has CDR1 WNHNN and CDR2 SYGVQD (reference sequence). V was clipped by 7 bases and J by 7 bases, with 14 bases between them. The CDR3 coding sequence is TGCGCCAGCAATAGACTAGTCAATGAGCAGTACTTC. It codes for CASNRLVNEQYF.

A few counts support this clonotype. The rearrangement joins TRBV20-1 to TRBJ2-2, with D possibly being TRBD1 (6 bases). The CDR3 sequence is 15 residues long. Trimming stripped 3 bases from V and 4 bases from J, with 15 bases between. Per germline, CDR1 DFQATT and CDR2 SNEGSKA (reference sequence). CDR3 DNA sequence: TGCAGTGCTAGGTCCCGGGGACACCCCACCGGGGAGCTGTTTTTT. Protein product: CSARSRGHPTGELFF.

This clonotype has more than one count but fewer than ten. V is TRBV3-1 and J is TRBJ2-5; possible D gene TRBD1, 6 bases. The germline V and J ends were trimmed by 4 bases and 1 base, with 10 bases remaining between them. This CDR3 is 14 amino acids long. CDR1 and CDR2 from the germline V gene are LGHDT and YNNKEL (reference sequence). The CDR3 coding sequence is TGTGCCAGCAGCCGGGGACAAATCCAAGAGACCCAGTACTTC. It specifies CASSRGQIQETQYF.

The chain combines TRBV6-1 with TRBJ2-2; D may be TRBD2 (6 bases). Germline V gene lookup returns CDR1 MNHNS and CDR2 SASEGT. The CDR3 is 13 residues long. With 6 bases removed from V and 6 bases from J, the gap between germline ends came to 11 bases. The CDR3 sequence is CASSAEGAGELFF. CDR3 DNA sequence: TGTGCCAGCAGCGCGGAGGGAGCCGGGGAGCTGTTTTTT.

At least ten counts were recorded for this clonotype. V gene TRBV30 combines with J gene TRBJ1-2; D is uncertain. CDR3 length: 11 residues. The V end was cut by 4 bases, the J end by 5 bases, with 8 bases between. Germline V gene data show CDR1 as GTSNPN and CDR2 as SVGIG (reference sequence). CDR3 coding DNA: TGTGCCTGGAAGTTTCGTTATGGCTACACCTTC. Its protein product is CAWKFRYGYTF.

The sample holds many counts of this clonotype. The V gene is TRBV18, the J gene TRBJ2-7; no reliable D call. V was shortened by 1 base and J by 6 bases, with 7 bases between the two germline ends. This CDR3 region has 12 residues. Germline CDR1 reads KGHSH; CDR2 reads LQKENI. In DNA form, the CDR3 reads TGTGCCAGCTCACCACAGCCAGGCGAGCAGTACTTC. It translates to CASSPQPGEQYF.

The chain carries TRBV5-1 and TRBJ1-6; 7 bases align to TRBD1. V shed 0 bases, J shed 1 base, and the junction held 1 base outside the gene matches. Germline CDR1 and CDR2: SGHRS and YFSETQ. CDR3 length: 16 amino acids. Here the CDR3 DNA reads TGCGCCAGCAGCTTGGACAGGGGATCCTATAATTCACCCCTCCACTTT. Translated, it gives CASSLDRGSYNSPLHF.

This clonotype has ten or more counts. The CDR3 nucleotides read TGTGCCAGCAGCTTAGAGGGGACTAGCGGTTACGAGCAGTACTTC. It encodes CASSLEGTSGYEQYF. The chain joins TRBV7-2 to TRBJ2-7, with 11 bases aligning to TRBD2. Per germline, CDR1 SGHTA and CDR2 FQGNSA. The CDR3 extends over 15 amino acids. Trimming took 1 base from V and 4 from J; bases not matched to a gene: 3.

This clonotype has at least ten counts. The chain has TRBV6-6 and TRBJ1-6, with D maybe TRBD1 (6 bases). From germline, CDR1 is MNHNY and CDR2 SVGAGI (reference sequence). The CDR3 length is 15 residues. V lost 2 bases and J 7 bases, leaving 12 bases between the germline ends. The CDR3 reads CASSYIMDRNSPLHF. For the CDR3, the DNA is TGTGCCAGCAGTTACATAATGGACAGAAATTCACCCCTCCACTTT.

In this sample, this clonotype turned up a few times. The chain is built from TRBV20-1 and TRBJ2-5; D perhaps matches TRBD2 (5 bases). CDR3 length equals 13 residues. Germline V CDR1 and CDR2: DFQATT, SNEGSKA (reference sequence). V lost 3 bases, J lost 4 bases, and 12 bases lay in between. CDR3 DNA: TGCAGTGCTAGGCCCCCGAGGGCAGAGACCCAGTACTTC. This translates into CSARPPRAETQYF.

The V gene is TRBV12-3 or TRBV12-4, the J gene TRBJ2-5; 13 bases match TRBD2. The V and J ends lost 6 bases and 3 bases, in that order; junction bases with no gene match: 16. This CDR3 spans 19 amino acids. CDR3 DNA: TGTGCCAGCAGCATGACTAGCGGGGGGCCGGTACAGGGGGAAGAGACCCAGTACTTC. This gives the protein CASSMTSGGPVQGEETQYF.

This clonotype occurred many times. The chain's CDR3 is CASNGAVNMGNTEAFF. Here the CDR3 DNA reads TGTGCCAGCAACGGGGCGGTAAACATGGGGAACACTGAAGCTTTCTTT. The chain employs TRBV12-3 or TRBV12-4 and TRBJ1-1, with D possibly being TRBD1 (5 bases). With 7 bases removed from V and 1 base from J, the gap between germline ends came to 19 bases. This CDR3 is 16 amino acids long.

This clonotype was detected ten times or more. V and J are TRBV5-1 and TRBJ2-1; 9 nucleotides match TRBD2. Germline lookup yields CDR1 SGHRS and CDR2 YFSETQ. This CDR3 has 16 residues. With 8 bases clipped from V and 7 bases from J, the junction kept 16 bases outside the gene matches. The CDR3 DNA is TGCGCCAGTGTCCTAATGGCGGGAGGGCCCGAAAATGAGCAGTTCTTC. It specifies CASVLMAGGPENEQFF.

The gene calls are TRBV12-3 or TRBV12-4 and TRBJ2-2, with D perhaps matching TRBD1 or TRBD2 (5 bases each). The CDR3 contains 15 residues. V lost 4 bases to trimming and J lost 14 bases, with 23 bases between them. The CDR3 DNA reads as TGTGCCAGCAGTTACAACGGGGCCAAAAATCGGGGACTGTTTTTT. It translates to CASSYNGAKNRGLFF.

This clonotype appeared a few times. The rearrangement joins TRBV13 to TRBJ1-2; perhaps TRBD1 as D (5 bases). Germline-derived CDR1 and CDR2 are PRHDT and FYEKMQ (reference sequence). The CDR3 covers 17 residues. V was pared by 4 bases and J by 0 bases, with 18 bases between. The chain's CDR3 is CASSSPSFDSSNYGYTF. The CDR3 DNA reads TGTGCCAGCAGCTCTCCTTCTTTCGACAGCTCTAACTATGGCTACACCTTC.

The chain joins TRBV7-8 to TRBJ1-4, with D hard to call. Germline V gives CDR1 SGHVS, CDR2 FQNEAQ. The CDR3 runs 16 residues. Trimming shortened V by 0 bases and J by 0 bases, and 8 bases separated the two germline ends. The CDR3 DNA reads as TGTGCCAGCAGCTTAGCGCTCGGTGCAACTAATGAAAAACTGTTTTTT. This codes for CASSLALGATNEKLFF.

V and J are TRBV20-1 and TRBJ1-1; 9 positions agree with TRBD1. The germline gives CDR1 DFQATT, CDR2 SNEGSKA (reference sequence). V trimming: 6 bases; J trimming: 7 bases; junction bases outside the gene matches: 9. This CDR3 has 13 residues. CDR3 in DNA: TGCAGTGCGGGCACACAGGGGGCGGGTGAAGCTTTCTTT. It specifies CSAGTQGAGEAFF.

CDR3 amino acids: CAWSSPRRIANTGELFF. The CDR3, as DNA: TGTGCCTGGAGCTCCCCTCGACGGATCGCGAACACCGGGGAGCTGTTTTTT. The chain recombines TRBV30 with TRBJ2-2; no reliable D call. The germline V and J ends were trimmed by 3 bases and 0 bases, with 17 bases remaining between them. There are 17 residues in the CDR3. Germline-derived CDR1 and CDR2 are GTSNPN and SVGIG (reference sequence).

This clonotype was seen at least ten times. V and J are TRBV6-1 and TRBJ1-2; TRBD1 matches at 7 bases. There are 16 residues in the CDR3. Germline trimming cut 7 bases from V and 1 base from J; bases unmatched to any gene: 12. Germline CDR1 reads MNHNS; CDR2 reads SASEGT. The CDR3 sequence: CASTLGGTVLNYGYTF. DNA of the CDR3: TGTGCCAGCACTCTCGGGGGGACAGTCCTTAACTATGGCTACACCTTC.

This clonotype was recorded at least ten times. The chain carries TRBV29-1 and TRBJ2-5; 8 positions match TRBD1. From germline, CDR1 is SQVTM and CDR2 ANQGSEA. This CDR3 region has 13 residues. The ends lost 6 bases at V and 1 base at J; junction bases unmatched: 4. This chain's CDR3 is CSVRTGGQETQYF. The DNA of the CDR3 is TGCAGCGTCCGAACAGGGGGCCAAGAGACCCAGTACTTC.